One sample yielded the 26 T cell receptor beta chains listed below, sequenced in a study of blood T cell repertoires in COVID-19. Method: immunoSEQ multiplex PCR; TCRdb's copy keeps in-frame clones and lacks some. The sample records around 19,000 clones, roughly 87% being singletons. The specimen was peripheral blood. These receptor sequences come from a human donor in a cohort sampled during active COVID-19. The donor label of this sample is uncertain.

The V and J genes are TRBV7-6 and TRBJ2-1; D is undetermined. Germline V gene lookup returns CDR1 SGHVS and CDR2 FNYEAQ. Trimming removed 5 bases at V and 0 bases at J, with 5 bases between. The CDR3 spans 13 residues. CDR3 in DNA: TGTGCCAGCAGCCCGAGCTCCTACAATGAGCAGTTCTTC. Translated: CASSPSSYNEQFF.

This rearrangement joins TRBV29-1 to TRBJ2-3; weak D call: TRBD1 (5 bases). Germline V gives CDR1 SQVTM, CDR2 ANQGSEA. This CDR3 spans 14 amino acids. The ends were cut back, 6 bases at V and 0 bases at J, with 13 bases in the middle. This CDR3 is CSVDAGLSTDTQYF. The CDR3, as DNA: TGCAGCGTGGATGCAGGGCTAAGCACAGATACGCAGTATTTT.

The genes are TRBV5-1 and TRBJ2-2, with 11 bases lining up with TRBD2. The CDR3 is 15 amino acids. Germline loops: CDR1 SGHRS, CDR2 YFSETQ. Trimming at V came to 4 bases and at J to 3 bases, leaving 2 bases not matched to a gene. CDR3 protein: CASSTTSGDTGELFF. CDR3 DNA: TGCGCCAGCAGCACGACTAGCGGGGACACCGGGGAGCTGTTTTTT.

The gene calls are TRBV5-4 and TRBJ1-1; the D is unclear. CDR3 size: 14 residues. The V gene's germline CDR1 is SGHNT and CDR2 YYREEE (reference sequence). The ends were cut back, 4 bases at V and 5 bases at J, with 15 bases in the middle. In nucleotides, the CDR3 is TGTGCCAGCAGCACCTCGCGAGGGCAGACTGAAGCTTTCTTT. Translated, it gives CASSTSRGQTEAFF.

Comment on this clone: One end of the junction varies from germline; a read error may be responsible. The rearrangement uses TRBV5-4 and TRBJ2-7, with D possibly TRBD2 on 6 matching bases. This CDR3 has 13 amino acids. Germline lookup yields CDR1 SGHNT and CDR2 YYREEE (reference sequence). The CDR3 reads CASSLYGTASKSF. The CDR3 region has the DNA TGTGCCAGCAGCTTGTATGGGACTGCCTCGAAGTCGTTC.

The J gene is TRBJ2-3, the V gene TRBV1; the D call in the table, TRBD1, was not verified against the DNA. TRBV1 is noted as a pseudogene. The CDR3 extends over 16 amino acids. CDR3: CTSSQDRGQGLDTQYF. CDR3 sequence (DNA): TGCACCAGCAGCCAAGATAGGGGACAGGGTTTAGATACGCAGTATTTT.

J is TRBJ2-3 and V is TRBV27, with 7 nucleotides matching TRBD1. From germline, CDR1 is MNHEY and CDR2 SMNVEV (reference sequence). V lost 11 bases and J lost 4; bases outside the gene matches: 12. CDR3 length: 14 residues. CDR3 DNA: TGTGCCGGGCAAGACAGGGAAGGAGCAGATACGCAGTATTTT. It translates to CAGQDREGADTQYF.

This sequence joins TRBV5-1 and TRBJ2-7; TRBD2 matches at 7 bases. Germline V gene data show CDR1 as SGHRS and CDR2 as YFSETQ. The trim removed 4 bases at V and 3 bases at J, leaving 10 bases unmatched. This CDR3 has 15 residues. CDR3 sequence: CASSPNAGEFYEQYF. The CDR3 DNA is TGCGCCAGCAGCCCCAACGCGGGGGAGTTCTACGAGCAGTACTTC.

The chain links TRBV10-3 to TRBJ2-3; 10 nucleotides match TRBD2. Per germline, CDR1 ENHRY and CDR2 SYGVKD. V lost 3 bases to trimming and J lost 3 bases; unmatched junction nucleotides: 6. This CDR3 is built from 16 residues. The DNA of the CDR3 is TGTGCCATCAGTGAACTTGGTAGCGGGAGGACAGATACGCAGTATTTT. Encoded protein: CAISELGSGRTDTQYF.

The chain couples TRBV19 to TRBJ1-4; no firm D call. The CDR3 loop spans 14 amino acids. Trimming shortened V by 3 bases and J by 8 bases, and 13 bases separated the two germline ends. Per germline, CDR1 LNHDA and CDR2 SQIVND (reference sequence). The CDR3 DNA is TGTGCCAGTAGTATTAATGACTGGCGGGAAAAACTGTTTTTT. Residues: CASSINDWREKLFF. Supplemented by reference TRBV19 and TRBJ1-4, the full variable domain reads DGGITQSPKYLFRKEGQNVTLSCEQNLNHDAMYWYRQDPGQGLRLIYYSQIVNDFQKGDIAEGYSVSREKKESFPLTVTSAQKNPTAFYLCASSINDWREKLFFGSGTQLSVL.

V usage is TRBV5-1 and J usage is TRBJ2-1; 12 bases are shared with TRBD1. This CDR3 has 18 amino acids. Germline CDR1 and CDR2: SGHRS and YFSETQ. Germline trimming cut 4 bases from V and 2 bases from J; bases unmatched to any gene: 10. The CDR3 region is CASSTVPGQGAAYNEQFF. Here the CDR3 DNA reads TGCGCCAGCAGCACCGTCCCGGGACAGGGGGCGGCCTACAATGAGCAGTTCTTC. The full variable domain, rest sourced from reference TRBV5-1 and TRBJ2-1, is KAGVTQTPRYLIKTRGQQVTLSCSPISGHRSVSWYQQTPGQGLQFLFEYFSETQRNKGNFPGRFSGRQFSNSRSEMNVSTLELGDSALYLCASSTVPGQGAAYNEQFFGPGTRLTVL.

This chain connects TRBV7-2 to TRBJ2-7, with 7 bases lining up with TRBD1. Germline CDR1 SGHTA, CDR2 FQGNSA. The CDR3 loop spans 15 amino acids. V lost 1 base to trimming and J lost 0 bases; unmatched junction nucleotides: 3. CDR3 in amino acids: CASSLEGGISYEQYF. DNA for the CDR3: TGTGCCAGCAGCTTAGAAGGGGGCATCTCCTACGAGCAGTACTTC.

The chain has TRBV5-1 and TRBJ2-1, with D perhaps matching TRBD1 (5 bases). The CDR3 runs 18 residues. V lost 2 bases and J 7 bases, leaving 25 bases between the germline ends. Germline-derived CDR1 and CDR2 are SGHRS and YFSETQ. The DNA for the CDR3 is TGCGCCAGCAGCTTAGACCCCCCCAGGGTAGCTGGTTGGAATGAGCAGTTCTTC. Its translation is CASSLDPPRVAGWNEQFF.

The CDR3, as DNA: TGTGCCAGCAGTTTCAATTTATTAGCGCCGTTCTTC. Its protein is CASSFNLLAPFF. V is TRBV12-3 or TRBV12-4 and J is TRBJ2-1, with D possibly matching TRBD2 (5 bases). This CDR3 is built from 12 residues. V was pared by 3 bases and J by 15 bases, with 15 bases between.

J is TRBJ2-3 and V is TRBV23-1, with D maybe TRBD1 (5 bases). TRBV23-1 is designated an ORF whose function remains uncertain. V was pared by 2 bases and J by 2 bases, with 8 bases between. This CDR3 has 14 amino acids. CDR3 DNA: TGCGCCAGCAGTCAAGCCAGGGACACAGATACGCAGTATTTT. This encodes CASSQARDTDTQYF.

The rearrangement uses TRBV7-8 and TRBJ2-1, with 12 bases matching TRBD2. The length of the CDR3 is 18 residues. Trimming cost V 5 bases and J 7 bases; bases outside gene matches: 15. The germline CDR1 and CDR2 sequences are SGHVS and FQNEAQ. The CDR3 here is CASSRRDKLAGGLNEQFF. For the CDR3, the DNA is TGTGCCAGCAGCCGAAGGGATAAACTAGCGGGAGGCCTAAATGAGCAGTTCTTC.

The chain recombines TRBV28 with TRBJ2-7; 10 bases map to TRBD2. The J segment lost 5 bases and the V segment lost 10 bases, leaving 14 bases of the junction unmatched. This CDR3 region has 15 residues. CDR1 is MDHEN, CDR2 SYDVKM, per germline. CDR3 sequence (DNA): TGTGCCACCCCGAATCTAGCGGGAGCGAGCGACGAGCAGTACTTC. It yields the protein CATPNLAGASDEQYF.

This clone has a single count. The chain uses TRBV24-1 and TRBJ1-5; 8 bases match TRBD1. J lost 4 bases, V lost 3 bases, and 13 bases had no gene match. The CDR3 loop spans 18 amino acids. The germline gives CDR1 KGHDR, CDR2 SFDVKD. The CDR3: CATSDHRTGNSGNQPQHF. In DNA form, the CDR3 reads TGTGCCACCAGTGATCATAGGACAGGGAACTCGGGTAATCAGCCCCAGCATTTT.

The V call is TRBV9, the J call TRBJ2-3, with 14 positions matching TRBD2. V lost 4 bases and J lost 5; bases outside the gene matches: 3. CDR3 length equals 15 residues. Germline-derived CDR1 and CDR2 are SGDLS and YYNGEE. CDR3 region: CASSPGTSGGDTQYF. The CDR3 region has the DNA TGTGCCAGCAGCCCGGGGACTAGCGGGGGAGATACGCAGTATTTT. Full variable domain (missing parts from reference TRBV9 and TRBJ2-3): DSGVTQTPKHLITATGQRVTLRCSPRSGDLSVYWYQQSLDQGLQFLIQYYNGEERAKGNILERFSAQQFPDLHSELNLSSLELGDSALYFCASSPGTSGGDTQYFGPGTRLTVL.

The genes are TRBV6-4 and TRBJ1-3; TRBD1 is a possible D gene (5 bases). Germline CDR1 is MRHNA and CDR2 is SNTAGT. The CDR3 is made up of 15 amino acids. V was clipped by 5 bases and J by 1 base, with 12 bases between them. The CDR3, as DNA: TGTGCCAGCAGTAGGGGCGTCCTTTCTGGAAACACCATATATTTT. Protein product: CASSRGVLSGNTIYF.

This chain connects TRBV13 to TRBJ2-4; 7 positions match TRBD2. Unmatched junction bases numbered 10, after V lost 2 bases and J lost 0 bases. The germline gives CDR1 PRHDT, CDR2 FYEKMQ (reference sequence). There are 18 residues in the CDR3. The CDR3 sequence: CASSLRGTTLLAKNIQYF. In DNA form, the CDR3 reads TGTGCCAGCAGCTTACGGGGGACTACCCTTTTAGCCAAAAACATTCAGTACTTC.

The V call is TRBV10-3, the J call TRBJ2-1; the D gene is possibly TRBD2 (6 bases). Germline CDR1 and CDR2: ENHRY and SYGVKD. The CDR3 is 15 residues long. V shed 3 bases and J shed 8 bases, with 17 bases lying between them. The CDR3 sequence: CAISDPSERADEQFF. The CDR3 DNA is TGTGCCATCAGTGACCCTAGCGAGAGGGCTGATGAGCAGTTCTTC.

The CDR3 is CASSLRGRNSPLHF. The CDR3 DNA reads as TGTGCCAGCAGCCTCAGGGGGCGGAATTCACCCCTCCACTTT. The chain couples TRBV6-5 to TRBJ1-6; 8 bases are shared with TRBD1. Trimming took 6 bases from V and 7 from J; bases not matched to a gene: 5. Per germline, CDR1 MNHEY and CDR2 SVGAGI. The CDR3 is 14 amino acids.

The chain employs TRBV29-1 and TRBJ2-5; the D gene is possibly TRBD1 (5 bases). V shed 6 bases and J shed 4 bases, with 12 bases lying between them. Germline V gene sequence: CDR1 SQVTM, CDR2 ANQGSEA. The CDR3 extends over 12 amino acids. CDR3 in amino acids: CSVTLQGETQYF. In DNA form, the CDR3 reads TGCAGCGTGACCCTCCAGGGAGAGACCCAGTACTTC.

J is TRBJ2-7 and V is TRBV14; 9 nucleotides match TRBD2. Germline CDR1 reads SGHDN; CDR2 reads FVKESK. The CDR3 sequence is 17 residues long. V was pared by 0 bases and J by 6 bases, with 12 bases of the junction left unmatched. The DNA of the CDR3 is TGTGCCAGCAGCCAAGATCTAGCGGGGCCAACCACGGGCGAGCAGTACTTC. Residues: CASSQDLAGPTTGEQYF.

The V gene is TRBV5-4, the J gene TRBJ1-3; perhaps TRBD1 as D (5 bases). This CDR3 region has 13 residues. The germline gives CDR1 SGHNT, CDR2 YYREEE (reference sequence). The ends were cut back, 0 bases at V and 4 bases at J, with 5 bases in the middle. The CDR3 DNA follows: TGTGCCAGCAGCTTGGACAGGGGAAACACCATATATTTT. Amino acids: CASSLDRGNTIYF.